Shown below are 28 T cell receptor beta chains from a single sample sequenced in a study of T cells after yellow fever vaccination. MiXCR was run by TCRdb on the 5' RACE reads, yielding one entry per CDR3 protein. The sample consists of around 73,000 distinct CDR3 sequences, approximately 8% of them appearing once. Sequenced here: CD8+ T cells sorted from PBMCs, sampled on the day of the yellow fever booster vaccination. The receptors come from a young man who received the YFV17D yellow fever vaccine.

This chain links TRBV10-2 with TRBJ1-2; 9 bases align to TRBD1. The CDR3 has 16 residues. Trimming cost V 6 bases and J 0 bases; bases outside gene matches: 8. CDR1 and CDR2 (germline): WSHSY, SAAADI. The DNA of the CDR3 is TGCGCCAGCAGCCTCGGACAGGGGATATCTAACTATGGCTACACCTTC. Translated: CASSLGQGISNYGYTF.

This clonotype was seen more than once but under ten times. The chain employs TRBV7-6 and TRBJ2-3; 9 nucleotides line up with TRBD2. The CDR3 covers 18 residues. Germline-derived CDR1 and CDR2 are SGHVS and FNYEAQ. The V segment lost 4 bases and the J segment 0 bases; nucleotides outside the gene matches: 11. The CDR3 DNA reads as TGTGCCAGCAGCTCCCGGGCTAGCGGGAACACTAGCACAGATACGCAGTATTTT. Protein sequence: CASSSRASGNTSTDTQYF.

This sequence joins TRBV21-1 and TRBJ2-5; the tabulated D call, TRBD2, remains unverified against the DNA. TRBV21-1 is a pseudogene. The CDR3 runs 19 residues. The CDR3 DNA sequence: TGTGCCAGCAGCAAAAACCTAGCGGGAGGGCCTGGGGACCAAGAGACCCAGTACTTC. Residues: CASSKNLAGGPGDQETQYF.

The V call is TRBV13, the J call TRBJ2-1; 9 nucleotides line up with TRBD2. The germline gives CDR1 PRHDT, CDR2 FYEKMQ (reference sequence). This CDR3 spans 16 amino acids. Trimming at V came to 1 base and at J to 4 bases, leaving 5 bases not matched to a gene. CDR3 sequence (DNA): TGTGCCAGCAGCTTAGTGCCCAGCGGGGGGTACAATGAGCAGTTCTTC. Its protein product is CASSLVPSGGYNEQFF.

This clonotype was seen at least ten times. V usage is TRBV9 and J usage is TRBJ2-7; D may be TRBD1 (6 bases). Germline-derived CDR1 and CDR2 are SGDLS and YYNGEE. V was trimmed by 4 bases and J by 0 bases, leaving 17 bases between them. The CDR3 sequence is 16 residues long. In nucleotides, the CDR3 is TGTGCCAGCAGCCTTACCGGGACACTAGGCTCCTACGAGCAGTACTTC. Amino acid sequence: CASSLTGTLGSYEQYF.

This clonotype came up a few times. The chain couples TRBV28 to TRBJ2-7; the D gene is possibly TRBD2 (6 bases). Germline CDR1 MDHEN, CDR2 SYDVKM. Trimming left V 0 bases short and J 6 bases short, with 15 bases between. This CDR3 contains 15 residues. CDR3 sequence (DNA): TGTGCCAGCAGTTTATGGGTCGGGGGTACGGCCGAGCAGTACTTC. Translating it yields CASSLWVGGTAEQYF.

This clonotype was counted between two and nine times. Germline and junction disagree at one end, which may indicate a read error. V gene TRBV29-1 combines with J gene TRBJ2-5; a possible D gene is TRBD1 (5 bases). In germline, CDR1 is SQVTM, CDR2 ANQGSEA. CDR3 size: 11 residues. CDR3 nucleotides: TGCAGCGTTGGAACAGGTCCGCTGGTGAACTTC. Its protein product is CSVGTGPLVNF.

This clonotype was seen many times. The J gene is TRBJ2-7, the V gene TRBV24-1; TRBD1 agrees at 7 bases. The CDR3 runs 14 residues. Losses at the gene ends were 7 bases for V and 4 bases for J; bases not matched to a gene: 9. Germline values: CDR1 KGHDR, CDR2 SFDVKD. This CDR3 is CATSAGTDTYEQYF. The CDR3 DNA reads TGTGCCACCAGCGCCGGGACAGACACTTACGAGCAGTACTTC.

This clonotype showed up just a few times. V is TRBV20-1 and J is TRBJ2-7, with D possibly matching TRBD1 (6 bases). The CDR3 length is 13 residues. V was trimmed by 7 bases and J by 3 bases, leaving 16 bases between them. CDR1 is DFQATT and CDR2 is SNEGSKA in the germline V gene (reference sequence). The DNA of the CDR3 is TGCAGTGTCCGGAAGGACAGAATCTACGAGCAGTACTTC. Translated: CSVRKDRIYEQYF.

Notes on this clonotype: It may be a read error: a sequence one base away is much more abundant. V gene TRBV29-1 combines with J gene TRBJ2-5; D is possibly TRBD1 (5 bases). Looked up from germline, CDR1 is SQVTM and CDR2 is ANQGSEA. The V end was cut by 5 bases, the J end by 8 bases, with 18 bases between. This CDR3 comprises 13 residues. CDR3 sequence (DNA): TGCAGCGTTTGGGGCGGCAGGCCAGATACCCAGTACTTC. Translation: CSVWGGRPDTQYF. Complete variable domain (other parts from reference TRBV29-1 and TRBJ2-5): SAVISQKPSRDICQRGTSLTIQCQVDSQVTMMFWYRQQPGQSLTLIATANQGSEATYESGFVIDKFPISRPNLTFSTLTVSNMSPEDSSIYLCSVWGGRPDTQYFGPGTRLLVL.

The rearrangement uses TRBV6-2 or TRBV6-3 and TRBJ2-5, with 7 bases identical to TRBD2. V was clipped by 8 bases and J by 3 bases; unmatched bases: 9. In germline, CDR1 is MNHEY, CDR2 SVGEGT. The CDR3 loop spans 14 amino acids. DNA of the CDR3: TGTGCCAGCGGGACCGCCCGGGGGGAAGAGACCCAGTACTTC. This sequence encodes CASGTARGEETQYF.

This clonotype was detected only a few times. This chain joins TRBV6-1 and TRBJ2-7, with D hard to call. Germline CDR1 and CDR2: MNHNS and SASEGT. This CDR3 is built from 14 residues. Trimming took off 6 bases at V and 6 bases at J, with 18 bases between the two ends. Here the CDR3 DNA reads TGTGCCAGCAGCCCCGGGCCTTCGATGGGCGAGCAGTACTTC. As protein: CASSPGPSMGEQYF.

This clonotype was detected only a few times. The CDR3 coding sequence is TGTGCCAGTAGTCCTCTTAGCGGGAGAGGCCGACACGATGAGCAGTTCTTC. Amino acids: CASSPLSGRGRHDEQFF. The chain carries TRBV19 and TRBJ2-1; 9 bases line up with TRBD2. V shed 5 bases and J 8 bases; nucleotides not matched to a gene: 16. Germline CDR1 is LNHDA and CDR2 is SQIVND (reference sequence). This CDR3 comprises 17 residues.

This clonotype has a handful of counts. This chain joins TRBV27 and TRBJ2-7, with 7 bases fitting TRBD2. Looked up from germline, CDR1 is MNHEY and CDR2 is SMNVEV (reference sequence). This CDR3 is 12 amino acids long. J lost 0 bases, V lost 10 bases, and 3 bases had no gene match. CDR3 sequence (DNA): TGTGCCACCGGGACTACCTCCTACGAGCAGTACTTC. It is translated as CATGTTSYEQYF.

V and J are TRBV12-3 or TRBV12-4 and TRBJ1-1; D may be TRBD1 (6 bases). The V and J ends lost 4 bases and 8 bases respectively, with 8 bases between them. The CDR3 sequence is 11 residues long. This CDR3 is CASSSDREAFF. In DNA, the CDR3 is TGTGCCAGCAGTTCGGACAGAGAAGCTTTCTTT.

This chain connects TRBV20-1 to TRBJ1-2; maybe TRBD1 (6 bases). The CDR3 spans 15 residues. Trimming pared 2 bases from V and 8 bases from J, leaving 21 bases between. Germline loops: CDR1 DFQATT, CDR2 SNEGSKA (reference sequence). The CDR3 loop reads CSARQTNTGMGGYTF. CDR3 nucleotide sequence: TGCAGTGCTAGACAGACAAACACAGGGATGGGAGGCTACACCTTC.

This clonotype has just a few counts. The DNA of the CDR3 is TGTGCCAGCAGCTTATTCGGTCTAGCGGATACCTACAATGAGCAGTTCTTC. Translating gives CASSLFGLADTYNEQFF. This chain connects TRBV7-8 to TRBJ2-1; 7 bases line up with TRBD2. This CDR3 has 17 amino acids. Germline loops: CDR1 SGHVS, CDR2 FQNEAQ. The junction had 9 bases not matched to a gene; V was cut back by 2 bases and J by 2 bases.

The CDR3 region has the DNA TGTGCCAGCAGTTTAGGGTACCAGGCCAGGGAGACCCAGTACTTC. Translating gives CASSLGYQARETQYF. V is TRBV12-3 or TRBV12-4 and J is TRBJ2-5; D unresolved. V was shortened by 1 base and J by 5 bases, with 14 bases between the two germline ends. The CDR3 has 15 residues.

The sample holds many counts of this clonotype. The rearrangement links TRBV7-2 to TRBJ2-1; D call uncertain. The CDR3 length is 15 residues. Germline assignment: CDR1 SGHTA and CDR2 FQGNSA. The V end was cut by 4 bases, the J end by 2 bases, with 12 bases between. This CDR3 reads CASSSNSAPYNEQFF. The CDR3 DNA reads TGTGCCAGCAGCTCCAACAGCGCTCCCTACAATGAGCAGTTCTTC.

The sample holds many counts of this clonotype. The CDR3 DNA reads as TGTGCCAGCAGCTTAAAGGGAGTGGGTTACGAGCAGTACTTC. As protein: CASSLKGVGYEQYF. The V gene is TRBV7-8, the J gene TRBJ2-7; D is perhaps TRBD2 (5 bases). Trimming shortened V by 2 bases and J by 4 bases, and 12 bases separated the two germline ends. This CDR3 has 14 residues. Germline V gives CDR1 SGHVS, CDR2 FQNEAQ.

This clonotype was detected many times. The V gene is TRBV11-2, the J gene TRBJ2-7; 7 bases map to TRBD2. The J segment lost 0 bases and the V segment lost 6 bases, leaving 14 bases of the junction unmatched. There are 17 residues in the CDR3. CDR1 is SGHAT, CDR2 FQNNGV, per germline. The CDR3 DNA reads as TGTGCCAGCAGACCTAGTCTAGCGGAGCCCTCCTCCTACGAGCAGTACTTC. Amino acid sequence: CASRPSLAEPSSYEQYF.

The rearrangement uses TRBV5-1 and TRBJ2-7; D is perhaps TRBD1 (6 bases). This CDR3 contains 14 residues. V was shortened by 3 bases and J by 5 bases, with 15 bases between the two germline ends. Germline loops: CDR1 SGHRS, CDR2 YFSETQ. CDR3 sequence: CASSWDGTTNEQYF. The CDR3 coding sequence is TGCGCCAGCAGCTGGGACGGGACAACCAACGAGCAGTACTTC. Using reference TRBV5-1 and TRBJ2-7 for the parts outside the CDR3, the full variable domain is KAGVTQTPRYLIKTRGQQVTLSCSPISGHRSVSWYQQTPGQGLQFLFEYFSETQRNKGNFPGRFSGRQFSNSRSEMNVSTLELGDSALYLCASSWDGTTNEQYFGPGTRLTVT.

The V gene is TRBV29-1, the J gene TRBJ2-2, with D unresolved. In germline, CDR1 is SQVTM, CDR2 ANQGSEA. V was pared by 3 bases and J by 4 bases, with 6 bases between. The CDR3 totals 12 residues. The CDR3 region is CSVDWGTGELFF. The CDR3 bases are TGCAGCGTTGACTGGGGCACCGGGGAGCTGTTTTTT.

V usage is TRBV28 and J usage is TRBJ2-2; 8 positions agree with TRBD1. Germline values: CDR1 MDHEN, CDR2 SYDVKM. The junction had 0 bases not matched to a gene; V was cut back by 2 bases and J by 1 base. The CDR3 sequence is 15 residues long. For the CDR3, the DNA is TGTGCCAGCAGTTTAGGGACAGGGAACACCGGGGAGCTGTTTTTT. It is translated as CASSLGTGNTGELFF.

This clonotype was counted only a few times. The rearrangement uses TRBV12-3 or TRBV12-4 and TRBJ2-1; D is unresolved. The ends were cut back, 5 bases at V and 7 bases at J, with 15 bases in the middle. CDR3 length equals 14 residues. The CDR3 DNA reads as TGTGCCAGCAGTCATGAGGACCGAGTAAATGAGCAGTTCTTC. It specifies CASSHEDRVNEQFF.

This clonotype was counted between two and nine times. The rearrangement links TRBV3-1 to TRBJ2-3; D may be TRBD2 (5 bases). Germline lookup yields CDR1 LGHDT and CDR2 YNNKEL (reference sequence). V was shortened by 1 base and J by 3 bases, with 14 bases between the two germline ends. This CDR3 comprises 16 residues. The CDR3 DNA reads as TGTGCCAGCAGCCAAGCAGATGAGGGAGCGACAGATACGCAGTATTTT. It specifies CASSQADEGATDTQYF.

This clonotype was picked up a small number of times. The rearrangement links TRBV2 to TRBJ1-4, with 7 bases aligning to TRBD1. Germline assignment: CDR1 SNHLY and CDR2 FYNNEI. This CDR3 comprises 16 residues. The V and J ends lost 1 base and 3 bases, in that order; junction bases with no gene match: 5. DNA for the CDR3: TGTGCCAGCAGTGAAGTCAGGGGGGCATCTAATGAAAAACTGTTTTTT. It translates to CASSEVRGASNEKLFF.

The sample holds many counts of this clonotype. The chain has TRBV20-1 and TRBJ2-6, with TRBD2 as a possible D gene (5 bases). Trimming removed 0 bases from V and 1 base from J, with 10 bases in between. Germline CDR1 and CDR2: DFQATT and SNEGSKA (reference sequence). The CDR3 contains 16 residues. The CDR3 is CSARDPLESGANVLTF. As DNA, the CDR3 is TGCAGTGCTAGAGATCCACTAGAATCTGGGGCCAACGTCCTGACTTTC.